These T cell receptor beta chains were read from a single sample in a study of shared clonotypes between healthy human individuals. TCRdb's copy holds only in-frame clones and misses some; the assay was immunoSEQ multiplex PCR. The data contain 1.5 million to 2.5 million clones, about 95% of them singletons. The sequenced sample consisted of naive CD8+ T cells sorted from blood. These receptors originate from a young man in good health. The CDR3 runs from the conserved cysteine through the conserved F or W. The D gene is left open where the match is weak. Not all rows give a size; the values are once, few, many and, for expanded clones, a class.

J gene: TRBJ2-1
V gene: TRBV9
D gene: TRBD2
clone size: -
CDR3 protein: CASSKLAANNEQFF
CDR3 DNA: TGTGCCAGCAGCAAACTAGCGGCAAACAATGAGCAGTTCTTC

J gene: TRBJ2-1
V gene: TRBV30
D gene: -
clone size: -
CDR3 protein: CAWSVGGRNEQFF
CDR3 DNA: TGTGCCTGGAGTGTCGGGGGGCGAAATGAGCAGTTCTTC

J gene: TRBJ1-1
V gene: TRBV27
D gene: -
clone size: -
CDR3 protein: CASSLSGVGTEAFF
CDR3 DNA: TGTGCCAGCAGTTTATCGGGGGTTGGCACTGAAGCTTTCTTT

J gene: TRBJ1-5
V gene: TRBV5-6
D gene: -
clone size: -
CDR3 protein: CASSWGGQPQHF
CDR3 DNA: TGTGCCAGCAGCTGGGGGGGTCAGCCCCAGCATTTT

J gene: TRBJ2-7
V gene: TRBV7-9
D gene: -
clone size: once
CDR3 protein: CASSLASMDEQYF
CDR3 DNA: TGTGCCAGCAGCTTAGCCTCTATGGACGAGCAGTACTTC

J gene: TRBJ2-7
V gene: TRBV4-1
D gene: -
clone size: once
CDR3 protein: CASSQAQGSSSYEQYF
CDR3 DNA: TGCGCCAGCAGCCAAGCGCAGGGATCGAGCTCCTACGAGCAGTACTTC

J gene: TRBJ2-1
V gene: TRBV10-3
D gene: -
clone size: -
CDR3 protein: CAISDYQTSNEQFF
CDR3 DNA: TGTGCCATCAGCGACTACCAGACCTCCAATGAGCAGTTCTTC

J gene: TRBJ2-3
V gene: TRBV5-6
D gene: -
clone size: -
CDR3 protein: CASSLPSVSTDTQYF
CDR3 DNA: TGTGCCAGCAGCCTCCCATCTGTTAGCACAGATACGCAGTATTTT

J gene: TRBJ2-2
V gene: TRBV11-2
D gene: -
clone size: -
CDR3 protein: CASSLGTYTGELFF
CDR3 DNA: TGTGCCAGCAGCTTAGGAACTTACACCGGGGAGCTGTTTTTT

J gene: TRBJ2-3
V gene: TRBV9
D gene: TRBD2
clone size: -
CDR3 protein: CASSAPSSGFTDTQYF
CDR3 DNA: TGTGCCAGCAGCGCCCCTTCTAGCGGGTTCACAGATACGCAGTATTTT

J gene: TRBJ2-3
V gene: TRBV15
D gene: -
clone size: -
CDR3 protein: CATSRVPSTDTQYF
CDR3 DNA: TGTGCCACCAGCAGAGTCCCTAGCACAGATACGCAGTATTTT

J gene: TRBJ1-1
V gene: TRBV6-5
D gene: -
clone size: -
CDR3 protein: CASSYGSRDEAFF
CDR3 DNA: TGTGCCAGCAGTTACGGTTCACGAGATGAAGCTTTCTTT

J gene: TRBJ2-2
V gene: TRBV6-5
D gene: -
clone size: -
CDR3 protein: CASSYGVETGELFF
CDR3 DNA: TGTGCCAGCAGTTACGGCGTCGAGACCGGGGAGCTGTTTTTT

J gene: TRBJ2-7
V gene: TRBV28
D gene: -
clone size: -
CDR3 protein: CASSLFAYEQYF
CDR3 DNA: TGTGCCAGCAGTTTATTCGCCTACGAGCAGTACTTC

J gene: TRBJ2-7
V gene: TRBV21-1
D gene: -
clone size: once
CDR3 protein: CASSKVSDSPYEQYF
CDR3 DNA: TGTGCCAGCAGCAAAGTCTCTGACAGCCCCTACGAGCAGTACTTC

J gene: TRBJ1-1
V gene: TRBV5-1
D gene: -
clone size: -
CDR3 protein: CASSFSRGLNTEAFF
CDR3 DNA: TGCGCCAGCAGCTTTAGTCGGGGATTGAACACTGAAGCTTTCTTT

J gene: TRBJ2-1
V gene: TRBV30
D gene: TRBD2
clone size: -
CDR3 protein: CAWKIAGGRNNEQFF
CDR3 DNA: TGTGCCTGGAAAATAGCGGGAGGGAGGAACAATGAGCAGTTCTTC

J gene: TRBJ1-1
V gene: TRBV9
D gene: -
clone size: -
CDR3 protein: CASSPRALNTEAFF
CDR3 DNA: TGTGCCAGCAGCCCCCGGGCCTTGAACACTGAAGCTTTCTTT

J gene: TRBJ2-2
V gene: TRBV27
D gene: -
clone size: -
CDR3 protein: CASSELTSGGELFF
CDR3 DNA: TGTGCCAGCAGTGAACTGACTAGTGGGGGGGAGCTGTTTTTT

J gene: TRBJ1-1
V gene: TRBV28
D gene: -
clone size: -
CDR3 protein: CASSFPQWGEDTEAFF
CDR3 DNA: TGTGCCAGCAGTTTCCCCCAGTGGGGGGAGGACACTGAAGCTTTCTTT

J gene: TRBJ2-4
V gene: TRBV10-1
D gene: -
clone size: -
CDR3 protein: CASLQRDGNIQYF
CDR3 DNA: TGCGCCAGCCTTCAACGGGACGGAAACATTCAGTACTTC

J gene: TRBJ1-1
V gene: TRBV7-9
D gene: -
clone size: -
CDR3 protein: CASSLIQGSGTEAFF
CDR3 DNA: TGTGCCAGCAGCTTAATACAGGGTTCGGGCACTGAAGCTTTCTTT

J gene: TRBJ1-2
V gene: TRBV7-9
D gene: -
clone size: -
CDR3 protein: CASSPSEAAANYGYTF
CDR3 DNA: TGTGCCAGCAGCCCTAGTGAGGCAGCAGCTAACTATGGCTACACCTTC

J gene: TRBJ1-2
V gene: TRBV30
D gene: TRBD1
clone size: -
CDR3 protein: CAWSVGQGTHYGYTF
CDR3 DNA: TGTGCCTGGAGTGTGGGACAGGGGACGCACTATGGCTACACCTTC

J gene: TRBJ1-2
V gene: TRBV29-1
D gene: TRBD1
clone size: once
CDR3 protein: CSVEGGTGANYGYTF
CDR3 DNA: TGCAGCGTTGAAGGGGGGACAGGGGCTAACTATGGCTACACCTTC

J gene: TRBJ1-2
V gene: TRBV6-5
D gene: -
clone size: -
CDR3 protein: CASSYSEGLGGYTF
CDR3 DNA: TGTGCCAGCAGTTACTCGGAGGGACTGGGGGGCTACACCTTC

J gene: TRBJ2-1
V gene: TRBV2
D gene: -
clone size: once
CDR3 protein: CATGYNEQFF
CDR3 DNA: TGTGCCACCGGCTACAATGAGCAGTTCTTC

J gene: TRBJ1-3
V gene: TRBV7-9
D gene: -
clone size: once
CDR3 protein: CASSLAPSYNTIYF
CDR3 DNA: TGTGCCAGCAGCTTAGCCCCGTCGTATAACACCATATATTTT

J gene: TRBJ1-3
V gene: TRBV29-1
D gene: -
clone size: once
CDR3 protein: CSVATEPGNTIYF
CDR3 DNA: TGCAGCGTTGCGACAGAACCTGGAAACACCATATATTTT

J gene: TRBJ1-5
V gene: TRBV6-5
D gene: -
clone size: once
CDR3 protein: CASSPQSSNQPQHF
CDR3 DNA: TGTGCCAGCAGCCCCCAGAGCAGCAATCAGCCCCAGCATTTT

J gene: TRBJ2-5
V gene: TRBV5-4
D gene: TRBD2
clone size: -
CDR3 protein: CASREQGTSGETQYF
CDR3 DNA: TGTGCCAGCCGGGAGCAAGGGACTAGTGGGGAGACCCAGTACTTC

J gene: TRBJ2-7
V gene: TRBV4-1
D gene: TRBD1
clone size: -
CDR3 protein: CASSQDPRQGNEQYF
CDR3 DNA: TGCGCCAGCAGCCAAGATCCGCGACAGGGTAACGAGCAGTACTTC

J gene: TRBJ1-4
V gene: TRBV6-5
D gene: TRBD1
clone size: -
CDR3 protein: CASSYSWDRAEEKLFF
CDR3 DNA: TGTGCCAGCAGTTACTCCTGGGACAGAGCAGAAGAAAAACTGTTTTTT

J gene: TRBJ2-7
V gene: TRBV11-2
D gene: -
clone size: -
CDR3 protein: CASSVNDEQYF
CDR3 DNA: TGTGCCAGCAGCGTTAACGACGAGCAGTACTTC

J gene: TRBJ1-3
V gene: TRBV5-6
D gene: -
clone size: -
CDR3 protein: CASSSTLFDTIYF
CDR3 DNA: TGTGCCAGCAGCTCGACTCTTTTTGACACCATATATTTT

J gene: TRBJ2-3
V gene: TRBV9
D gene: TRBD2
clone size: -
CDR3 protein: CASSLDPLAGGRDTQYF
CDR3 DNA: TGTGCCAGCAGCTTAGACCCATTGGCGGGGGGGCGAGATACGCAGTATTTT

J gene: TRBJ2-1
V gene: TRBV7-3
D gene: -
clone size: -
CDR3 protein: CASSSGNEQFF
CDR3 DNA: TGTGCCAGCAGCTCAGGGAATGAGCAGTTCTTC

J gene: TRBJ2-6
V gene: TRBV19
D gene: TRBD1
clone size: -
CDR3 protein: CASSIVGTGEAAGANVLTF
CDR3 DNA: TGTGCCAGTAGTATAGTGGGGACAGGGGAAGCTGCTGGGGCCAACGTCCTGACTTTC

J gene: TRBJ1-1
V gene: TRBV9
D gene: -
clone size: -
CDR3 protein: CASSPSSGTEAFF
CDR3 DNA: TGTGCCAGCAGCCCTTCTTCCGGCACTGAAGCTTTCTTT

J gene: TRBJ2-5
V gene: TRBV5-1
D gene: TRBD2
clone size: -
CDR3 protein: CASSLVLADQETQYF
CDR3 DNA: TGCGCCAGCAGCTTGGTACTAGCGGACCAAGAGACCCAGTACTTC

J gene: TRBJ2-1
V gene: TRBV30
D gene: -
clone size: -
CDR3 protein: CAWSLTTGNEQFF
CDR3 DNA: TGTGCCTGGAGTTTGACGACGGGCAATGAGCAGTTCTTC

J gene: TRBJ1-2
V gene: TRBV6-5
D gene: -
clone size: -
CDR3 protein: CASSYSAALNYGYTF
CDR3 DNA: TGTGCCAGCAGTTACTCCGCAGCTCTTAACTATGGCTACACCTTC

J gene: TRBJ2-5
V gene: TRBV25-1
D gene: -
clone size: -
CDR3 protein: CASNFGDQETQYF
CDR3 DNA: TGTGCCAGCAACTTTGGCGACCAAGAGACCCAGTACTTC

J gene: TRBJ2-7
V gene: TRBV9
D gene: TRBD1
clone size: -
CDR3 protein: CASSVEQGAAYEQYF
CDR3 DNA: TGTGCCAGCAGCGTAGAACAGGGGGCCGCCTACGAGCAGTACTTC

J gene: TRBJ2-3
V gene: TRBV2
D gene: TRBD2
clone size: -
CDR3 protein: CASGGLAETDTQYF
CDR3 DNA: TGTGCCAGCGGAGGACTAGCGGAAACAGATACGCAGTATTTT

J gene: TRBJ2-2
V gene: TRBV9
D gene: TRBD1
clone size: -
CDR3 protein: CASSVGDRLTGELFF
CDR3 DNA: TGTGCCAGCAGCGTAGGGGACAGGCTCACCGGGGAGCTGTTTTTT

J gene: TRBJ1-1
V gene: TRBV27
D gene: TRBD1
clone size: -
CDR3 protein: CASSLLNRGNEAFF
CDR3 DNA: TGTGCCAGCAGTTTACTCAACAGGGGAAATGAAGCTTTCTTT

J gene: TRBJ2-7
V gene: TRBV19
D gene: -
clone size: -
CDR3 protein: CASHTETAVSYEQYF
CDR3 DNA: TGTGCCAGCCATACGGAAACAGCGGTGTCCTACGAGCAGTACTTC

J gene: TRBJ2-3
V gene: TRBV2
D gene: TRBD2
clone size: -
CDR3 protein: CAITSGSSTDTQYF
CDR3 DNA: TGTGCCATTACTAGCGGGAGTTCGACAGATACGCAGTATTTT

J gene: TRBJ2-3
V gene: TRBV2
D gene: -
clone size: -
CDR3 protein: CASSEDTDTQYF
CDR3 DNA: TGTGCCAGCAGTGAGGACACAGATACGCAGTATTTT

J gene: TRBJ2-1
V gene: TRBV4-1
D gene: -
clone size: -
CDR3 protein: CASSQDGTGGNEQFF
CDR3 DNA: TGCGCCAGCAGCCAAGATGGAACAGGCGGCAATGAGCAGTTCTTC

J gene: TRBJ2-3
V gene: TRBV27
D gene: -
clone size: -
CDR3 protein: CASSLWGPDTDTQYF
CDR3 DNA: TGTGCCAGCAGTTTATGGGGCCCAGACACAGATACGCAGTATTTT

J gene: TRBJ2-7
V gene: TRBV2
D gene: TRBD2
clone size: once
CDR3 protein: CASSSGLAGLNDLPYEQYF
CDR3 DNA: TGTGCCAGCAGTTCCGGACTAGCGGGCCTCAATGACTTGCCCTACGAGCAGTACTTC